The 29 T cell receptor beta chains presented below share a single source sample, sequenced in a study of CD8+ T cells in alopecia areata. It was cDNA, reverse transcribed from extracted RNA, that served as the sequencing template. The assay was immunoSEQ multiplex PCR, and TCRdb's table has in-frame clones only and misses some. The profile covers over 120,000 clones, with about 51% appearing a single time and more than 0.95% taken by the ten largest. The specimen comprised CD4+ T cells sorted from blood, sampled at week 0. These receptors were taken from a human donor with alopecia areata.

The V call is TRBV29-1, the J call TRBJ2-6; D is ambiguous. This CDR3 spans 17 amino acids. Germline CDR1 and CDR2: SQVTM and ANQGSEA. Trimming cost V 4 bases and J 0 bases, with 16 bases left between them. CDR3 nucleotides: TGCAGCGTTGTTTTTGTGTTAGAAAGCTCTGGGGCCAACGTCCTGACTTTC. Its protein is CSVVFVLESSGANVLTF.

This clone appeared a few times. This chain connects TRBV7-2 to TRBJ1-1, with TRBD1 as a possible D gene (6 bases). CDR3 size: 14 residues. Deletions cut 1 base from V and 3 bases from J, with 9 bases between. Germline-derived CDR1 and CDR2 are SGHTA and FQGNSA. The CDR3 nucleotides are TGTGCCAGCAGCTTAGTTCGGGGGCACACTGAAGCTTTCTTT. This gives the protein CASSLVRGHTEAFF.

The chain carries TRBV30 and TRBJ2-7; TRBD1 agrees at 8 bases. The CDR3 spans 14 residues. Germline V gene sequence: CDR1 GTSNPN, CDR2 SVGIG (reference sequence). V lost 0 bases to trimming and J lost 7 bases; unmatched junction nucleotides: 8. The CDR3 DNA reads as TGTGCCTGGAGTGTAGGACAGGGAGTAGGTGAGCAGTACTTC. Protein: CAWSVGQGVGEQYF.

V and J are TRBV6-5 and TRBJ2-1; 10 bases align to TRBD2. Germline values: CDR1 MNHEY, CDR2 SVGAGI. The CDR3 has 16 amino acids. V lost 0 bases, J lost 6 bases, and 5 bases stayed unmatched. The CDR3: CASSYSTAGGRNEQFF. As DNA, the CDR3 is TGTGCCAGCAGTTACTCGACAGCGGGAGGGCGCAATGAGCAGTTCTTC.

This clone was recorded a few times. This chain links TRBV10-3 with TRBJ2-4; either TRBD1 or TRBD2 may fit D (7 bases each). V gave up 10 bases and J gave up 2 bases, with 30 bases separating them. The germline V gene encodes CDR1 ENHRY and CDR2 SYGVKD. This CDR3 has 19 amino acids. The CDR3 nucleotides are TGTGCCACCTCCCCGAGGGGGCGGGAGATTATCGGGTCCAAAAACATTCAGTACTTC. The encoded protein is CATSPRGREIIGSKNIQYF.

The gene calls are TRBV6-6 and TRBJ2-4, with D perhaps assigned TRBD1 or TRBD2 (5 bases each). Trimming took off 9 bases at V and 2 bases at J, with 14 bases between the two ends. Germline V gene lookup returns CDR1 MNHNY and CDR2 SVGAGI (reference sequence). CDR3 length equals 14 residues. In DNA, the CDR3 is TGTGCCAGTGCGGACCGGGACCCCAAAAACATTCAGTACTTC. It encodes CASADRDPKNIQYF.

V usage is TRBV5-1 and J usage is TRBJ2-1; a weak D match, TRBD2 (5 bases). The V end was cut by 0 bases, the J end by 10 bases, with 11 bases between. The CDR3 totals 13 residues. Germline CDR1 and CDR2: SGHRS and YFSETQ. The DNA of the CDR3 is TGCGCCAGCAGCTTGGTAAGATCGGGGGAGCAGTTCTTC. It codes for CASSLVRSGEQFF. The full variable domain, in which reference TRBV5-1 and TRBJ2-1 provide the parts outside the CDR3, is KAGVTQTPRYLIKTRGQQVTLSCSPISGHRSVSWYQQTPGQGLQFLFEYFSETQRNKGNFPGRFSGRQFSNSRSEMNVSTLELGDSALYLCASSLVRSGEQFFGPGTRLTVL.

This chain connects TRBV7-9 to TRBJ1-1; D is uncertain. CDR1 is SEHNR and CDR2 is FQNEAQ in the germline V gene (reference sequence). This CDR3 contains 12 residues. V was pared by 2 bases and J by 5 bases, with 6 bases between. The CDR3 DNA is TGTGCCAGCAGCTTATATGAAACTGAAGCTTTCTTT. Amino acid sequence: CASSLYETEAFF. Based on the CDR3 plus reference TRBV7-9 and TRBJ1-1, the full variable domain is DTGVSQNPRHKITKRGQNVTFRCDPISEHNRLYWYRQTLGQGPEFLTYFQNEAQLEKSRLLSDRFSAERPKGSFSTLEIQRTEQGDSAMYLCASSLYETEAFFGQGTRLTVV.

This chain joins TRBV6-6 and TRBJ1-5; tentatively, D is TRBD1 (5 bases). Germline values: CDR1 MNHNY, CDR2 SVGAGI (reference sequence). Trimming left V 6 bases short and J 4 bases short, with 10 bases between. The CDR3 is made up of 13 amino acids. CDR3 DNA sequence: TGTGCCAGCAGAAAGGGGTTGAATCAGCCCCAGCATTTT. It encodes CASRKGLNQPQHF.

This chain uses TRBV7-9 with TRBJ1-1; possible D gene TRBD1, 6 bases. Germline CDR1 reads SEHNR; CDR2 reads FQNEAQ (reference sequence). Trimming took 6 bases from V and 1 from J, leaving 9 bases between them. This CDR3 contains 13 residues. The CDR3 nucleotides are TGTGCCAGCAGGATGACAGGGAACACTGAAGCTTTCTTT. This translates into CASRMTGNTEAFF.

This chain joins TRBV30 and TRBJ1-5; the D is unclear. CDR1 is GTSNPN, CDR2 SVGIG, per germline (reference sequence). The CDR3 runs 13 residues. Trimming pared 0 bases from V and 7 bases from J, leaving 10 bases between. CDR3 region: CAWSVRPGQPQHF. The CDR3 DNA follows: TGTGCCTGGAGTGTACGGCCGGGACAGCCCCAGCATTTT.

This clone has more than one count but fewer than ten. J is TRBJ2-1 and V is TRBV29-1; D ambiguous. The V end lost 1 base, the J end lost 4 bases, and 11 bases lay between the germline ends. CDR1 is SQVTM and CDR2 is ANQGSEA in the germline V gene. The CDR3 has 14 residues. The CDR3 DNA follows: TGCAGCGTTGAAGCGGCAGGTTTTTACAATGAGCAGTTCTTC. Translation gives CSVEAAGFYNEQFF.

This clone has more than one count but fewer than ten. V gene TRBV5-4 combines with J gene TRBJ2-2, with D perhaps given as TRBD1 or TRBD2 (5 bases each). Trimming cost V 0 bases and J 4 bases, with 10 bases left between them. Germline lookup yields CDR1 SGHNT and CDR2 YYREEE (reference sequence). CDR3 length: 15 residues. The CDR3 region is CASSLGGRGTGELFF. The DNA for the CDR3 is TGTGCCAGCAGCTTGGGGGGACGGGGCACCGGGGAGCTGTTTTTT. Drawing the rest from reference TRBV5-4 and TRBJ2-2, the complete variable domain is ETGVTQSPTHLIKTRGQQVTLRCSSQSGHNTVSWYQQALGQGPQFIFQYYREEENGRGNFPPRFSGLQFPNYSSELNVNALELDDSALYLCASSLGGRGTGELFFGEGSRLTVL.

This rearrangement joins TRBV27 to TRBJ2-4; D possibly uses TRBD1 or TRBD2 (5 bases each). Germline V gene data show CDR1 as MNHEY and CDR2 as SMNVEV (reference sequence). Trimming removed 3 bases from V and 15 bases from J, with 12 bases in between. CDR3 length: 11 amino acids. CDR3 DNA: TGTGCCAGCAGTTTCGGGGCGCAGTGGTACTTC. It specifies CASSFGAQWYF.

This chain joins TRBV7-9 and TRBJ1-5; D remains ambiguous. This CDR3 is built from 13 residues. Germline V gene sequence: CDR1 SEHNR, CDR2 FQNEAQ (reference sequence). V lost 5 bases and J lost 6, with 11 bases in between. CDR3: CASSPIWSQPQHF. CDR3 in DNA: TGTGCCAGCAGCCCCATCTGGAGTCAGCCCCAGCATTTT.

This clone appeared a few times. At the DNA level, this CDR3 is encoded by other sequences in the same sample as well. This chain connects TRBV29-1 to TRBJ2-7; 11 bases line up with TRBD2. CDR1 and CDR2 (germline): SQVTM, ANQGSEA. This CDR3 contains 14 residues. V was clipped by 4 bases and J by 1 base; unmatched bases: 3. CDR3 sequence reads: CSVGLAGGSYEQYF. The CDR3 DNA follows: TGCAGCGTTGGGCTAGCGGGAGGTTCCTACGAGCAGTACTTC.

This clone has just a few counts. The chain uses TRBV5-1 and TRBJ2-1; unclear D gene. Per germline, CDR1 SGHRS and CDR2 YFSETQ. The CDR3 has 14 amino acids. V lost 6 bases and J 8 bases, leaving 18 bases between the germline ends. CDR3 sequence: CASNRADANYEQFF. CDR3 in DNA: TGCGCCAGCAACCGGGCCGACGCCAACTATGAGCAGTTCTTC.

This chain joins TRBV6-6 and TRBJ2-1, with TRBD2 matching over 8 bases. CDR1 MNHNY and CDR2 SVGAGI come from the germline V gene (reference sequence). J lost 14 bases, V lost 4 bases, and 4 bases had no gene match. This CDR3 contains 11 residues. The CDR3 loop reads CASSSGGKKFF. The DNA of the CDR3 is TGTGCCAGCAGTTCGGGAGGGAAGAAGTTCTTC.

Here the CDR3 reads CASSVVSSDTQYF. The CDR3 coding sequence is TGTGCCAGCAGCGTAGTCTCCTCAGATACGCAGTATTTT. The chain employs TRBV9 and TRBJ2-3, with no clear D. The CDR3 covers 13 residues. The V gene's germline CDR1 is SGDLS and CDR2 YYNGEE. V lost 0 bases and J lost 4, with 6 bases in between.

This clone was seen more than once but under ten times. The V gene is TRBV29-1, the J gene TRBJ2-5; 7 bases agree with TRBD1. In germline, CDR1 is SQVTM, CDR2 ANQGSEA. V dropped 6 bases and J dropped 5; count of bases not matched to a gene: 9. The CDR3 runs 13 residues. CDR3 coding DNA: TGCAGCGTGGGGAGTATCAGGGGGGAGACCCAGTACTTC. It translates to CSVGSIRGETQYF.

This clone was seen many times. The chain is built from TRBV29-1 and TRBJ2-5; TRBD1 is a possible D gene (5 bases). The CDR3 has 14 residues. CDR1 is SQVTM, CDR2 ANQGSEA, per germline. V lost 8 bases to trimming and J lost 2 bases, with 18 bases between them. The DNA for the CDR3 is TGCAGCTACATGGGGCAGCAACAACAAGAGACCCAGTACTTC. Amino acid sequence: CSYMGQQQQETQYF.

The V call is TRBV2, the J call TRBJ1-1; 8 bases agree with TRBD1. This CDR3 has 15 residues. V was clipped by 6 bases and J by 1 base; unmatched bases: 7. The germline CDR1 and CDR2 sequences are SNHLY and FYNNEI. DNA for the CDR3: TGTGCCAGCAGGGACAGGGTTATGGGGAACACTGAAGCTTTCTTT. Its protein product is CASRDRVMGNTEAFF.

The chain joins TRBV18 to TRBJ2-3, with TRBD2 matching over 9 bases. The V gene's germline CDR1 is KGHSH and CDR2 LQKENI. This CDR3 is 15 amino acids long. V lost 4 bases and J lost 1; bases outside the gene matches: 3. The CDR3 DNA sequence: TGTGCCAGCTCACTATGGACTAGCGGCACAGATACGCAGTATTTT. Its protein is CASSLWTSGTDTQYF.

This clone was recorded a few times. The rearrangement links TRBV19 to TRBJ1-4, with TRBD1 matching over 11 bases. Trimming removed 5 bases from V and 7 bases from J; junction bases left unmatched: 3. The CDR3 contains 14 residues. Germline lookup yields CDR1 LNHDA and CDR2 SQIVND (reference sequence). CDR3 loop: CASSGQGAREKLFF. CDR3 nucleotides: TGTGCCAGTAGTGGACAGGGGGCGCGTGAAAAACTGTTTTTT.

The chain carries TRBV30 and TRBJ1-4; D unclear. CDR1 is GTSNPN, CDR2 SVGIG, per germline (reference sequence). CDR3 length: 13 amino acids. Trimming removed 0 bases from V and 8 bases from J, with 10 bases in between. The CDR3 coding sequence is TGTGCCTGGAGTGTATATCGTGGGGAAAAACTGTTTTTT. It yields the protein CAWSVYRGEKLFF.

CDR3 nucleotide sequence: TGCAGCGTCGACGGGACAGGGGTCCAAGAGACCCAGTACTTC. This sequence encodes CSVDGTGVQETQYF. The V and J genes are TRBV29-1 and TRBJ2-5; 10 bases fit TRBD1. With 6 bases clipped from V and 1 base from J, the junction kept 5 bases outside the gene matches. The CDR3 is 14 amino acids. Germline loops: CDR1 SQVTM, CDR2 ANQGSEA.

The chain employs TRBV29-1 and TRBJ1-1, with TRBD1 as a possible D gene (5 bases). The CDR3 consists of 15 residues. The V end was cut by 8 bases, the J end by 1 base, with 20 bases between. CDR1 is SQVTM and CDR2 is ANQGSEA in the germline V gene. CDR3: CSTLGGGRTNTEAFF. The CDR3 DNA is TGCAGCACCCTTGGTGGGGGACGGACGAACACTGAAGCTTTCTTT.

This chain links TRBV29-1 with TRBJ1-5, with D perhaps TRBD1 (5 bases). This CDR3 has 13 amino acids. V gave up 6 bases and J gave up 4 bases, with 13 bases separating them. CDR1 and CDR2 (germline): SQVTM, ANQGSEA. The CDR3 loop reads CSVGGGENQPQHF. DNA for the CDR3: TGCAGCGTAGGTGGAGGGGAGAATCAGCCCCAGCATTTT. Based on the CDR3 plus reference TRBV29-1 and TRBJ1-5, the full variable domain is SAVISQKPSRDICQRGTSLTIQCQVDSQVTMMFWYRQQPGQSLTLIATANQGSEATYESGFVIDKFPISRPNLTFSTLTVSNMSPEDSSIYLCSVGGGENQPQHFGDGTRLSIL.

J is TRBJ1-2 and V is TRBV7-8; 7 nucleotides match TRBD1. This CDR3 spans 15 amino acids. In germline, CDR1 is SGHVS, CDR2 FQNEAQ. V gave up 5 bases and J gave up 5 bases; unmatched junction bases: 11. The CDR3 bases are TGTGCCAGCAGCCCGACCCCCGACAGGGTTTATGGCTACACCTTC. It encodes CASSPTPDRVYGYTF.